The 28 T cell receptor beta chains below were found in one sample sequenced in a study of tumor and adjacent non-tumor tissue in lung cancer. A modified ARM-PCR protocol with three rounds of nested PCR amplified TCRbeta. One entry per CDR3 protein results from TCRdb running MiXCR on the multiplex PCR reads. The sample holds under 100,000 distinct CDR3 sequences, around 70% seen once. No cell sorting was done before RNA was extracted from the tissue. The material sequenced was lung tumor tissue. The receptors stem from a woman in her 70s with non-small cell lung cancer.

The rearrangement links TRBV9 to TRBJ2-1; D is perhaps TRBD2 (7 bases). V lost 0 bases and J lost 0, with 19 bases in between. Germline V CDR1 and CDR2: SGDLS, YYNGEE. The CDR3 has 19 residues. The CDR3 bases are TGTGCCAGCAGCGTAGCTACGGGGGGAGGGGGGAGCTCCTACAATGAGCAGTTCTTC. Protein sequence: CASSVATGGGGSSYNEQFF. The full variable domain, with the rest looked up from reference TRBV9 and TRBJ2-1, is DSGVTQTPKHLITATGQRVTLRCSPRSGDLSVYWYQQSLDQGLQFLIQYYNGEERAKGNILERFSAQQFPDLHSELNLSSLELGDSALYFCASSVATGGGGSSYNEQFFGPGTRLTVL.

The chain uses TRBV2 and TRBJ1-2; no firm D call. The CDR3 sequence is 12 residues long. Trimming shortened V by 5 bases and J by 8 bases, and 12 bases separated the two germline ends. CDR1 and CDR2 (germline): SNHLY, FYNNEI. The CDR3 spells CASSNKVPGYTF. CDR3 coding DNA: TGTGCCAGCAGTAATAAAGTTCCCGGCTACACCTTC. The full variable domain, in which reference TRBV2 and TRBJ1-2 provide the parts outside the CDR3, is EPEVTQTPSHQVTQMGQEVILRCVPISNHLYFYWYRQILGQKVEFLVSFYNNEISEKSEIFDDQFSVERPDGSNFTLKIRSTKLEDSAMYFCASSNKVPGYTFGSGTRLTVV.

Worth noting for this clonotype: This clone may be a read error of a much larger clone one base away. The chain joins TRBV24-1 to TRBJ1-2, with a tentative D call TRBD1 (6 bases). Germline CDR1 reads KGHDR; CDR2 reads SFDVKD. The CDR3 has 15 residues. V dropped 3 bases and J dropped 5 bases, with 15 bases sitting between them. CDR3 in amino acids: CATSDPGQREYGYTF. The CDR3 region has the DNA TGTGCCACCAGTGATCCCGGACAGCGGGAATATGGCTACACCTTC.

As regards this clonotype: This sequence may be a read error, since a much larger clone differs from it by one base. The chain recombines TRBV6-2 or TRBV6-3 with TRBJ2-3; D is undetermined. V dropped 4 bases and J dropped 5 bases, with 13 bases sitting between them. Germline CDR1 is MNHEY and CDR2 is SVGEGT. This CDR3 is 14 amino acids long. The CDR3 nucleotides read TGTGCCAGCAGTTCCACCCCGTCTAGAGATACGCAGTATTTT. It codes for CASSSTPSRDTQYF.

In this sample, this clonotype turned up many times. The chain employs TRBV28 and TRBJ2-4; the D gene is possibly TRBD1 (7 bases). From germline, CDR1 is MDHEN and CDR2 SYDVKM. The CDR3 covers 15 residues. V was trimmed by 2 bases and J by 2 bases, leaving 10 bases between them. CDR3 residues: CASSLQGGTKNIQYF. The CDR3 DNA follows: TGTGCCAGCAGTTTACAGGGGGGCACCAAAAACATTCAGTACTTC. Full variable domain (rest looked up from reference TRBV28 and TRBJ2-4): DVKVTQSSRYLVKRTGEKVFLECVQDMDHENMFWYRQDPGLGLRLIYFSYDVKMKEKGDIPEGYSVSREKKERFSLILESASTNQTSMYLCASSLQGGTKNIQYFGAGTRLSVL.

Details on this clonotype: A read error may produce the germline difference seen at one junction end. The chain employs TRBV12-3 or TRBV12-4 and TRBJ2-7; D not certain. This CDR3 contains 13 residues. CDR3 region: CASSFPGAYGQYF. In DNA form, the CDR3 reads TGTGCCAGTAGTTTCCCAGGAGCCTACGGGCAGTACTTC.

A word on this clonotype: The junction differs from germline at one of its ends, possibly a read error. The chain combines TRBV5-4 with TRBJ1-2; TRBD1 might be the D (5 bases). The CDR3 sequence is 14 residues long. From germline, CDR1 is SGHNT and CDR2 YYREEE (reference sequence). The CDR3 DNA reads TGTGCCAGCAGCACGGGACGGACTAAGTATGGCTACACCTTC. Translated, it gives CASSTGRTKYGYTF.

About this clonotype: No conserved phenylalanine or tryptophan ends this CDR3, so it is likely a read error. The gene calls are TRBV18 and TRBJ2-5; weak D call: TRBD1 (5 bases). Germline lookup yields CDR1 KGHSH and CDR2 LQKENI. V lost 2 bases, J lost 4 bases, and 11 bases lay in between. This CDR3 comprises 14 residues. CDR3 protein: CASSPFFQGETQYL. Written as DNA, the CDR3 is TGTGCCAGCTCACCATTTTTTCAGGGAGAGACCCAGTACTTA.

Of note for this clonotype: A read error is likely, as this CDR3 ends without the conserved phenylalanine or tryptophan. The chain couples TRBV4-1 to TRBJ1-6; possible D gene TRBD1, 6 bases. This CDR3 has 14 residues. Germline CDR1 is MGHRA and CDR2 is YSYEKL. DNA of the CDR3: TGCACCAGCAGCCATAGGACAGAAAATTCACCCCTCCACTCT. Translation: CTSSHRTENSPLHS.

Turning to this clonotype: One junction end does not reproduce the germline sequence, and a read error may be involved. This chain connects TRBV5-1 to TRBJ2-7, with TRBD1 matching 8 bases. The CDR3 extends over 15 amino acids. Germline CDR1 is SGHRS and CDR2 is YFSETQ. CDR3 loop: CASNLDPGGGYEQYF. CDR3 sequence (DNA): TGCGCCAGCAACTTGGATCCAGGGGGCGGCTACGAGCAGTACTTC.

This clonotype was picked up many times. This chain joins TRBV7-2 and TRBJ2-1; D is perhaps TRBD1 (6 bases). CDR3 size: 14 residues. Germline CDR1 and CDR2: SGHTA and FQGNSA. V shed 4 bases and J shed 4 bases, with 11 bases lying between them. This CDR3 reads CASSSGHLYNEQFF. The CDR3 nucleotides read TGTGCCAGCAGCTCGGGACACCTATACAATGAGCAGTTCTTC.

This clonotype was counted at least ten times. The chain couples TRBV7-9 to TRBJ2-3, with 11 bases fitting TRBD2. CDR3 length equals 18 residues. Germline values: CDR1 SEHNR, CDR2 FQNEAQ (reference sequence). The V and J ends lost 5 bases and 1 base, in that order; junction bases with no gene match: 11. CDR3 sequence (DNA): TGTGCCAGCAGCGGAACTAGCGGGAGCCCAAAGCGCACAGATACGCAGTATTTT. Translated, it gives CASSGTSGSPKRTDTQYF.

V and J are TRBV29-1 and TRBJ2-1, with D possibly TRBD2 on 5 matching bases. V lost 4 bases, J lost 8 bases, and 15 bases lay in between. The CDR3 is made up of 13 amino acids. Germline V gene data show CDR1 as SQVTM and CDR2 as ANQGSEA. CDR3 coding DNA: TGCAGCGTTGGATGGGAGTCGATAGATGAGCAGTTCTTC. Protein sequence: CSVGWESIDEQFF.

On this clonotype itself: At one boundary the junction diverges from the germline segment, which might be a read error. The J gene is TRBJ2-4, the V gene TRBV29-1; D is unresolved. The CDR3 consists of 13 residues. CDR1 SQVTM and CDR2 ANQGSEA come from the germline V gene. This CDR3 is CSVEEALRSIQYF. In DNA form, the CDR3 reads TGCAGTGTTGAGGAAGCGCTTAGGAGCATTCAGTACTTC.

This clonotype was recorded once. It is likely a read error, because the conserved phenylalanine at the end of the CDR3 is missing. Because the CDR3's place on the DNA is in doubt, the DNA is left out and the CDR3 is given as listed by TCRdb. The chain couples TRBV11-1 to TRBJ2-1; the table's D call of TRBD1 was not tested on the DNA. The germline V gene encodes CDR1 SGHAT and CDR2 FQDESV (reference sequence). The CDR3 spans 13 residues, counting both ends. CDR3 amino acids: CASSYLSLGELFS.

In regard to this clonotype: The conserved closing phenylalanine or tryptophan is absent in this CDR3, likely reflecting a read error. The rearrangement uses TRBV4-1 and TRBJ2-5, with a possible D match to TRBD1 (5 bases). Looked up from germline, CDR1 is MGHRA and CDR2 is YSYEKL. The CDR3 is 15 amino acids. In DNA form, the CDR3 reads TGCGCCAACAGCCAGGGTCCGGACCGCTGGGAGACCCAGTACTCC. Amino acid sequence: CANSQGPDRWETQYS.

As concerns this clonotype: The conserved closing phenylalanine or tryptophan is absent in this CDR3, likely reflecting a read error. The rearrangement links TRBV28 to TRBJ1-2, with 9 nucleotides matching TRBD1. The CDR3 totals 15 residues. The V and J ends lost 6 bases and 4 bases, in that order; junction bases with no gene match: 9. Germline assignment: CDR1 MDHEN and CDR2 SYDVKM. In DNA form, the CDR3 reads TGTGCCAGCAGCCCGCCGGACAGGGGTACCTATGGCTACACCCTC. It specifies CASSPPDRGTYGYTL.

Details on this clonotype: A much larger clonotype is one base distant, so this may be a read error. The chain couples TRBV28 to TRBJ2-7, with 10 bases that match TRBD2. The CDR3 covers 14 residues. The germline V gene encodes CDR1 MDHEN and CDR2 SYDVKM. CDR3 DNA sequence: TGTGCCAGCAGTCCACAAGCGGGAGGGCCTGAGCAGTGCTTC. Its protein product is CASSPQAGGPEQCF.

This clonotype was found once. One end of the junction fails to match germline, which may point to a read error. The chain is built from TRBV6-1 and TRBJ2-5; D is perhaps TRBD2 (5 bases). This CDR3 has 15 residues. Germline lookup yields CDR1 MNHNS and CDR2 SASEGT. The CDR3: CVSDYGTGKQETQYF. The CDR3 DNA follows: TGTGTCAGCGATTACGGCACGGGAAAGCAAGAGACCCAGTACTTC.

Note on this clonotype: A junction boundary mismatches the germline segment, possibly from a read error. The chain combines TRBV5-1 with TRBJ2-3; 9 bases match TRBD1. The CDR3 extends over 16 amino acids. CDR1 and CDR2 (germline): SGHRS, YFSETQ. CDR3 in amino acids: CASVPVQGAGTDTQYF. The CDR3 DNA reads TGCGCCAGCGTTCCAGTACAGGGGGCGGGCACGGATACGCAGTATTTT.

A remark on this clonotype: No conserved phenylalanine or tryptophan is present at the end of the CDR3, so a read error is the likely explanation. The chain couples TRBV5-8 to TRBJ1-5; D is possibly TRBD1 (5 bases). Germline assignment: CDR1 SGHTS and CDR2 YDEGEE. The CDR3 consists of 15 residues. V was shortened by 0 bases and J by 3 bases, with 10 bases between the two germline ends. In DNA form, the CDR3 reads TGTGCCAGCAGCTTGGGACGGGGGGTCAATCAGCCCCAGCATTCT. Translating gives CASSLGRGVNQPQHS.

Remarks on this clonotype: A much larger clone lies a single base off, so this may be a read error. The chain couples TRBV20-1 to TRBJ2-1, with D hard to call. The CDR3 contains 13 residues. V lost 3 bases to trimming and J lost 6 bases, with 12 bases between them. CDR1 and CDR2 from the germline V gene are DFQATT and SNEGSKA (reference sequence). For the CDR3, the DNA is TGCAGTGCTAGTCCCTCGTTCGCCAATGAGCAGTTCTTC. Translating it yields CSASPSFANEQFF.

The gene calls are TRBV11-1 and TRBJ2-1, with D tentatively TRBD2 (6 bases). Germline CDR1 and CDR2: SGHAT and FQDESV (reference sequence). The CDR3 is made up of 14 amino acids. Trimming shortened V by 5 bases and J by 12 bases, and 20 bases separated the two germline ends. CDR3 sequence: CASSPRDGRYVQFF. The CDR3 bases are TGTGCCAGCAGCCCGCGGGATGGCCGATATGTGCAGTTCTTC.

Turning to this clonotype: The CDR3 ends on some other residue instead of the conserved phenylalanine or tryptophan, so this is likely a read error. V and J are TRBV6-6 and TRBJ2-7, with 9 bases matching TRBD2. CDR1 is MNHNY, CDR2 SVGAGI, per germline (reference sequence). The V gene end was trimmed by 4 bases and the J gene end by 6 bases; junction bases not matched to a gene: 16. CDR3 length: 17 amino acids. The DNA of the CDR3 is TGTGCCAGCAGTTCTCTATCGGGCGGGAGGGCTTTCAGCGAGCAGTACATC. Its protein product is CASSSLSGGRAFSEQYI.

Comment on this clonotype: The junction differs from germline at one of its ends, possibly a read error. This chain's CDR3 is CVSSEGWGYQPHHF. DNA for the CDR3: TGTGTCAGCAGTGAGGGTTGGGGGTATCAGCCCCATCATTTT. The rearrangement uses TRBV6-1 and TRBJ1-5; maybe TRBD1 (5 bases). CDR3 length: 14 amino acids. Germline assignment: CDR1 MNHNS and CDR2 SASEGT.

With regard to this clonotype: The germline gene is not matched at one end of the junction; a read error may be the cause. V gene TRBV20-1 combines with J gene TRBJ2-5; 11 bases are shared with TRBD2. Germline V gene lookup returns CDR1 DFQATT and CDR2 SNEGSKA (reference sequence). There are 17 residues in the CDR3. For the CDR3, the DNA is TGCAGTGCTAGAGAGCAAGGGCGACTAGCGGGAAAAGAGACCCATTACTTC. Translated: CSAREQGRLAGKETHYF.

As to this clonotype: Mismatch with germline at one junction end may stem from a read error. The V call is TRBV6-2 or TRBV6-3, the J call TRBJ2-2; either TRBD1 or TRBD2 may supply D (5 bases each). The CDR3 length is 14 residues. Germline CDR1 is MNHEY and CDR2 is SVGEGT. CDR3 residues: CTSIDWDGTGELFF. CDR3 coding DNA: TGTACCAGCATCGACTGGGACGGGACCGGGGAGCTGTTTTTT.

The CDR3 nucleotides read TGTGCCAGCAGCTTCCGACAAAGAACCGGGGAGCTGTTTTTT. It encodes CASSFRQRTGELFF. The genes are TRBV11-1 and TRBJ2-2; D not resolved. The CDR3 sequence is 14 residues long. Germline assignment: CDR1 SGHAT and CDR2 FQDESV (reference sequence). Trimming left V 3 bases short and J 5 bases short, with 10 bases between.